Listed here are 21 T cell receptor beta chains from one sample, sequenced in a study of shared clonotypes between healthy human individuals. The naive CD8 subset, CD45RO-negative cells positively selected for CCR7, excluded terminally differentiated effector memory CD45RA+ cells. Clones were sequenced by immunoSEQ multiplex PCR, and TCRdb holds only the in-frame ones, with some missing. This sample has around 2.1 million clones, with around 93% found just once. Sequenced: naive CD8+ T cells from PBMCs. These receptors were taken from a man between 18 and 29 years old in good health. Some clones in this sample may be carry-over from other donors' samples.

This chain links TRBV11-2 with TRBJ2-5; possibly TRBD2 for D (6 bases). The germline V gene has CDR1 SGHAT and CDR2 FQNNGV. The CDR3 runs 14 residues. V lost 4 bases and J lost 5, with 14 bases in between. Here the CDR3 reads CASSSRAGWETQYF. Here the CDR3 DNA reads TGTGCCAGCAGCTCCAGGGCGGGATGGGAGACCCAGTACTTC. Combining the CDR3 with reference TRBV11-2 and TRBJ2-5 gives the whole variable domain EAGVAQSPRYKIIEKRQSVAFWCNPISGHATLYWYQQILGQGPKLLIQFQNNGVVDDSQLPKDRFSAERLKGVDSTLKIQPAKLEDSAVYLCASSSRAGWETQYFGPGTRLLVL.

This sequence joins TRBV5-8 and TRBJ2-1, with D perhaps TRBD1 or TRBD2 (5 bases each). The V gene lost 4 bases and the J gene lost 8 bases, with 19 bases spanning the gap. CDR3 length: 15 amino acids. CDR1 is SGHTS and CDR2 is YDEGEE in the germline V gene. The CDR3 protein is CASSHRDPEVDEQFF. The CDR3 DNA reads TGTGCCAGCAGCCACCGGGACCCAGAAGTCGATGAGCAGTTCTTC.

The chain carries TRBV6-5 and TRBJ2-2, with D uncertain. This CDR3 spans 13 amino acids. V lost 2 bases and J lost 4, with 5 bases in between. CDR1 is MNHEY, CDR2 SVGAGI, per germline. CDR3 sequence reads: CASSYQVTGELFF. DNA for the CDR3: TGTGCCAGCAGTTACCAGGTCACCGGGGAGCTGTTTTTT.

About this clone itself: The sample has other DNA sequences that encode this CDR3 too. The chain uses TRBV9 and TRBJ2-7; tentative D call: TRBD2 (6 bases). CDR3 length: 13 amino acids. Per germline, CDR1 SGDLS and CDR2 YYNGEE. The V and J ends lost 0 bases and 3 bases respectively, with 7 bases between them. CDR3 nucleotides: TGTGCCAGCAGCGTAGCGGGGGACTACGAGCAGTACTTC. Translation gives CASSVAGDYEQYF.

The chain carries TRBV7-9 and TRBJ2-7; TRBD2 matches 7 bases. V lost 5 bases, J lost 0 bases, and 13 bases stayed unmatched. This CDR3 has 17 residues. Germline CDR1 reads SEHNR; CDR2 reads FQNEAQ (reference sequence). This chain's CDR3 is CASSPIPSAGPSYEQYF. The CDR3 DNA reads as TGTGCCAGCAGCCCAATCCCCTCAGCGGGACCCTCCTACGAGCAGTACTTC.

On this clone: Other DNA sequences within the sample encode an identical CDR3. The rearrangement uses TRBV7-3 and TRBJ2-1; D gene unclear. CDR3 length: 13 residues. Germline lookup yields CDR1 SGHTA and CDR2 FQGTGA. V was trimmed by 2 bases and J by 4 bases, leaving 6 bases between them. The CDR3 DNA is TGTGCCAGCAGCTTACCTCCTTACAATGAGCAGTTCTTC. Its translation: CASSLPPYNEQFF. The full variable domain, with the rest looked up from reference TRBV7-3 and TRBJ2-1, is GAGVSQTPSNKVTEKGKYVELRCDPISGHTALYWYRQSLGQGPEFLIYFQGTGAADDSGLPNDRFFAVRPEGSVSTLKIQRTERGDSAVYLCASSLPPYNEQFFGPGTRLTVL.

The genes are TRBV7-6 and TRBJ2-7; 8 nucleotides line up with TRBD2. The CDR3 runs to 20 residues. V shed 1 base and J 3 bases; nucleotides not matched to a gene: 20. CDR1 is SGHVS and CDR2 is FNYEAQ in the germline V gene. The CDR3: CASSLVGGTANSGTYYEQYF. The CDR3 nucleotides read TGTGCCAGCAGCTTAGTCGGAGGGACGGCTAATAGCGGGACCTACTACGAGCAGTACTTC.

The chain recombines TRBV9 with TRBJ2-2, with unresolved D. V lost 4 bases and J 5 bases, leaving 18 bases between the germline ends. Germline V gene lookup returns CDR1 SGDLS and CDR2 YYNGEE. CDR3 size: 16 residues. CDR3 DNA sequence: TGTGCCAGCAGCCCGTCGGTTCGCTTTGGGACCGGGGAGCTGTTTTTT. This encodes CASSPSVRFGTGELFF.

The gene calls are TRBV5-1 and TRBJ2-1; either TRBD1 or TRBD2 may fit D (5 bases each). The length of the CDR3 is 15 residues. The germline gives CDR1 SGHRS, CDR2 YFSETQ. Trimming removed 3 bases at V and 6 bases at J, with 16 bases between. Here the CDR3 reads CASSWGRPDPNEQFF. CDR3 nucleotide sequence: TGCGCCAGCAGCTGGGGACGGCCGGATCCCAATGAGCAGTTCTTC.

This clone was seen more than once but under ten times. The gene calls are TRBV7-9 and TRBJ2-5; 12 positions match TRBD2. The CDR3 sequence is 15 residues long. The trim removed 5 bases at V and 1 base at J, leaving 2 bases unmatched. Per germline, CDR1 SEHNR and CDR2 FQNEAQ (reference sequence). The CDR3 bases are TGTGCCAGCAGCCGGACTAGCGGGACCCAAGAGACCCAGTACTTC. This encodes CASSRTSGTQETQYF.

The rearrangement uses TRBV11-2 and TRBJ2-1; D is ambiguous. The CDR3 is 15 residues long. Germline V gene data show CDR1 as SGHAT and CDR2 as FQNNGV. V was trimmed by 1 base and J by 2 bases, leaving 9 bases between them. The CDR3 nucleotides read TGTGCCAGCAGCTTAGGCCGGCAGGCCTACAATGAGCAGTTCTTC. It codes for CASSLGRQAYNEQFF.

The chain couples TRBV4-3 to TRBJ1-2, with D perhaps matching TRBD1 (6 bases). The germline V gene encodes CDR1 LGHNA and CDR2 YSLEER. This CDR3 spans 14 amino acids. Trimming took 3 bases from V and 12 from J, leaving 20 bases between them. The CDR3 protein is CASSQTGHRKPNTF. In DNA, the CDR3 is TGCGCCAGCAGCCAGACGGGACACCGAAAACCGAACACCTTC.

The chain links TRBV9 to TRBJ2-3; tentative D call: TRBD2 (6 bases). The CDR3 is made up of 16 amino acids. V was trimmed by 0 bases and J by 2 bases, leaving 13 bases between them. Per the germline V gene, CDR1 is SGDLS and CDR2 is YYNGEE. The CDR3 nucleotides read TGTGCCAGCAGCGTAGGGGAGCGGGCCTACACAGATACGCAGTATTTT. Translation gives CASSVGERAYTDTQYF.

J is TRBJ2-7 and V is TRBV7-8; TRBD2 matches at 11 bases. The CDR3 is made up of 14 amino acids. With 4 bases clipped from V and 2 bases from J, the junction kept 1 base outside the gene matches. Germline V gene lookup returns CDR1 SGHVS and CDR2 FQNEAQ. Here the CDR3 DNA reads TGTGCCAGCAGCTCGACTAGCGGGGCCTACGAGCAGTACTTC. It encodes CASSSTSGAYEQYF.

The chain combines TRBV11-2 with TRBJ1-1; 8 bases fit TRBD1. The germline gives CDR1 SGHAT, CDR2 FQNNGV. V trimming: 5 bases; J trimming: 11 bases; junction bases outside the gene matches: 19. The CDR3 has 16 amino acids. The CDR3 region is CASSQQGVGRVPPAFF. The CDR3 DNA reads TGTGCCAGCAGCCAACAGGGGGTAGGGAGAGTTCCCCCGGCTTTCTTT.

In its sample, this clone was seen a few times. V gene TRBV29-1 combines with J gene TRBJ1-5, with 9 bases lining up with TRBD1. This CDR3 comprises 14 residues. Looked up from germline, CDR1 is SQVTM and CDR2 is ANQGSEA. J lost 6 bases, V lost 6 bases, and 9 bases had no gene match. CDR3 in amino acids: CSVATGGGGQPQHF. In nucleotides, the CDR3 is TGCAGCGTAGCTACAGGGGGCGGTGGTCAGCCCCAGCATTTT.

The J gene is TRBJ2-7, the V gene TRBV9, with 11 bases identical to TRBD2. Losses at the gene ends were 4 bases for V and 2 bases for J; bases not matched to a gene: 5. CDR3 length: 15 amino acids. The germline CDR1 and CDR2 sequences are SGDLS and YYNGEE. The CDR3 region is CASSPGLAETYEQYF. CDR3 sequence (DNA): TGTGCCAGCAGCCCGGGACTAGCGGAAACCTACGAGCAGTACTTC.

This sequence joins TRBV6-1 and TRBJ2-7; D ambiguous. Germline lookup yields CDR1 MNHNS and CDR2 SASEGT. The V end was cut by 6 bases, the J end by 1 base, with 10 bases between. This CDR3 is 13 amino acids long. The CDR3 coding sequence is TGTGCCAGCAGAGTGTACGGATCCTACGAGCAGTACTTC. Encoded protein: CASRVYGSYEQYF.

This chain uses TRBV27 with TRBJ2-1; 10 nucleotides align to TRBD1. The V and J ends lost 5 bases and 8 bases, in that order; junction bases with no gene match: 6. CDR1 and CDR2 (germline): MNHEY, SMNVEV (reference sequence). This CDR3 has 14 residues. For the CDR3, the DNA is TGTGCCAGCAGTCTGGGACAGGGGATCCATGAGCAGTTCTTC. It codes for CASSLGQGIHEQFF.

This chain connects TRBV5-8 to TRBJ2-3; TRBD1 might be the D (6 bases). CDR1 and CDR2 from the germline V gene are SGHTS and YDEGEE. Deletions cut 4 bases from V and 7 bases from J, with 16 bases between. The CDR3 is 14 residues long. As DNA, the CDR3 is TGTGCCAGCAGCCACCTCGTGGGGGCGAATACGCAGTATTTT. Its translation is CASSHLVGANTQYF.

A remark on this clone: Other DNA sequences of this sample code for an identical CDR3. The chain recombines TRBV29-1 with TRBJ2-2, with D uncertain. V gave up 5 bases and J gave up 6 bases, with 4 bases separating them. CDR3 length: 10 amino acids. From germline, CDR1 is SQVTM and CDR2 ANQGSEA. CDR3 sequence reads: CSVWSGELFF. In DNA, the CDR3 is TGCAGCGTTTGGTCCGGGGAGCTGTTTTTT.